The clone carrying this T cell receptor beta chain was detected only a few times. Its antigen is not known. The data are from a study of T cells after yellow fever vaccination. Study results and limitations: There was a small share of clonotypes that showed up in both the CD4 and CD8 compartments. Researchers report a weaker secondary response that nonetheless peaked faster, day 5 versus 15. Reappearing after the booster were most of the clones from primary vaccination (less than 97% CD4, 85% to 90% CD8).

CDR1 is DFQATT and CDR2 is SNEGSKA in the germline V gene (reference sequence). V lost 5 bases to trimming and J lost 9 bases, with 13 bases between them. The CDR3 totals 11 residues. Generation of TCR cDNA used 5'RACE template switching (which added a universal primer site and UMIs). From the 5' RACE reads, TCRdb called clonotypes with MiXCR, one entry per CDR3 protein. The data hold 300,000 to 400,000 distinct CDR3 sequences, with under 5% observed a single time. The specimen comprised PBMCs, sampled 5 days after the yellow fever booster vaccination. This receptor was obtained from a man aged 18-30 years who received the YFV17D yellow fever vaccine. This sequence joins TRBV20-1 and TRBJ1-1; maybe TRBD1 (6 bases). For the CDR3, the DNA is TGCAGTGCTTCGGGACACTTAAAAGCTTTCTTT. It codes for CSASGHLKAFF.